These 14 T cell receptor beta chains were all obtained from the same sample, sequenced in a study of shared clonotypes between healthy human individuals. The repertoire was sequenced with immunoSEQ multiplex PCR; TCRdb's copy has only in-frame clones and lacks some. The sample has about 1.5 million clones, around 95% seen once. Source material: naive CD4+ T cells sorted from blood. Subset defined: CD45RA+ positively selected. The receptor source for this set is a man younger than 45 in good health.

The rearrangement links TRBV11-2 to TRBJ2-5, with unresolved D. This CDR3 region has 14 residues. Germline V gives CDR1 SGHAT, CDR2 FQNNGV. V lost 5 bases and J lost 3, with 13 bases in between. CDR3 sequence reads: CASSPNRGKETQYF. The DNA of the CDR3 is TGTGCCAGCAGCCCCAACCGTGGAAAAGAGACCCAGTACTTC.

J is TRBJ1-3 and V is TRBV7-4, with 7 bases lining up with TRBD1. The CDR3 has 18 amino acids. V was clipped by 5 bases and J by 2 bases; unmatched bases: 15. Germline CDR1 SGHVT, CDR2 SQSDAQ. The chain's CDR3 is CASSHLKSRGTAGNTIYF. The CDR3 DNA reads TGTGCCAGCAGCCACCTCAAAAGCCGGGGGACAGCTGGAAACACCATATATTTT.

This sequence joins TRBV5-1 and TRBJ2-3; 9 nucleotides agree with TRBD2. The J segment lost 0 bases and the V segment lost 4 bases, leaving 12 bases of the junction unmatched. Germline CDR1 is SGHRS and CDR2 is YFSETQ. The CDR3 has 18 residues. CDR3 protein: CASSLKAGLATSTDTQYF. DNA of the CDR3: TGCGCCAGCAGCCTCAAGGCCGGACTAGCGACTAGCACAGATACGCAGTATTTT.

The chain recombines TRBV18 with TRBJ1-2; 7 positions agree with TRBD1. Unmatched junction bases numbered 17, after V lost 3 bases and J lost 7 bases. Germline values: CDR1 KGHSH, CDR2 LQKENI. This CDR3 spans 17 amino acids. CDR3 DNA sequence: TGTGCCAGCTCACCCATAGCAGGGATCCAAGGGGGCTCTGGCTACACCTTC. Translation gives CASSPIAGIQGGSGYTF.

This clone has only one observation. The CDR3, as DNA: TGTGCCAGCAGCCATGGACTAGCGGGAGGGTACTACGAGCAGTACTTC. Amino acids: CASSHGLAGGYYEQYF. The chain has TRBV7-2 and TRBJ2-7, with 15 bases fitting TRBD2. The germline V gene encodes CDR1 SGHTA and CDR2 FQGNSA. This CDR3 region has 16 residues. After removal of 5 bases from V and 3 bases from J, the junction contained 5 bases not matched to a gene.

The J gene is TRBJ2-1, the V gene TRBV27, with TRBD1 matching over 10 bases. With V trimmed by 3 bases and J by 7 bases, 12 bases remained unmatched. The CDR3 consists of 17 residues. Germline values: CDR1 MNHEY, CDR2 SMNVEV (reference sequence). The CDR3 region is CASSFGTGVARRNEQFF. Written as DNA, the CDR3 is TGTGCCAGCAGTTTTGGGACAGGGGTTGCGCGGAGGAATGAGCAGTTCTTC.

The J gene is TRBJ2-7, the V gene TRBV7-6; D unresolved. Germline V gene lookup returns CDR1 SGHVS and CDR2 FNYEAQ. Trimming shortened V by 0 bases and J by 7 bases, and 10 bases separated the two germline ends. The CDR3 totals 13 residues. The CDR3 spells CASSLAYQAEQYF. For the CDR3, the DNA is TGTGCCAGCAGCTTAGCTTACCAGGCGGAGCAGTACTTC.

The chain links TRBV6-6 to TRBJ1-4; 7 bases are shared with TRBD1. The CDR3 length is 14 residues. V lost 4 bases, J lost 3 bases, and 2 bases stayed unmatched. From germline, CDR1 is MNHNY and CDR2 SVGAGI (reference sequence). As DNA, the CDR3 is TGTGCCAGCAGTTTGACAGGGCCTAATGAAAAACTGTTTTTT. Protein sequence: CASSLTGPNEKLFF.

This clone was seen only once. This chain uses TRBV9 with TRBJ2-1; possibly TRBD1 for D (5 bases). CDR1 and CDR2 (germline): SGDLS, YYNGEE. The germline V and J ends were trimmed by 1 base and 10 bases, with 6 bases remaining between them. The CDR3 covers 11 residues. This CDR3 is CASSVNREQFF. CDR3 nucleotides: TGTGCCAGCAGCGTAAACAGGGAGCAGTTCTTC.

This clone was observed a handful of times. Within the sample, other DNA sequences also encode this same CDR3. This sequence joins TRBV20-1 and TRBJ2-7; TRBD1 matches 7 bases. V shed 6 bases and J 4 bases; nucleotides not matched to a gene: 3. CDR1 and CDR2 (germline): DFQATT, SNEGSKA (reference sequence). The CDR3 is 11 residues long. Here the CDR3 DNA reads TGCAGTGCCCTACAGGGGTACGAGCAGTACTTC. It yields the protein CSALQGYEQYF.

This chain uses TRBV9 with TRBJ2-6; D is undetermined. Germline V gene data show CDR1 as SGDLS and CDR2 as YYNGEE. The length of the CDR3 is 14 residues. Trimming took off 3 bases at V and 4 bases at J, with 8 bases between the two ends. CDR3 sequence (DNA): TGTGCCAGCAGCGCCGTTGCGGGGGCCAACGTCCTGACTTTC. As protein: CASSAVAGANVLTF.

The chain links TRBV4-3 to TRBJ2-1; the match to TRBD2 covers 7 bases. The germline V gene has CDR1 LGHNA and CDR2 YSLEER. The CDR3 totals 13 residues. V shed 3 bases and J 8 bases; nucleotides not matched to a gene: 4. The CDR3, as DNA: TGCGCCAGCAGCCAGACTAGCAGGGATGAGCAGTTCTTC. This codes for CASSQTSRDEQFF.

The chain links TRBV6-1 to TRBJ2-1; 10 bases are shared with TRBD2. Per germline, CDR1 MNHNS and CDR2 SASEGT. The V gene end was trimmed by 4 bases and the J gene end by 7 bases; junction bases not matched to a gene: 10. This CDR3 contains 16 residues. The DNA of the CDR3 is TGTGCCAGCAGTGCGTTAGCGGGAGGCCCCTGGAATGAGCAGTTCTTC. As protein: CASSALAGGPWNEQFF.

V usage is TRBV6-1 and J usage is TRBJ2-3; TRBD2 aligns across 10 bases. The junction had 5 bases not matched to a gene; V was cut back by 0 bases and J by 2 bases. This CDR3 contains 17 residues. Germline loops: CDR1 MNHNS, CDR2 SASEGT. In DNA, the CDR3 is TGTGCCAGCAGTGAAGCAACTAGCGGGACTTACACAGATACGCAGTATTTT. It is translated as CASSEATSGTYTDTQYF.